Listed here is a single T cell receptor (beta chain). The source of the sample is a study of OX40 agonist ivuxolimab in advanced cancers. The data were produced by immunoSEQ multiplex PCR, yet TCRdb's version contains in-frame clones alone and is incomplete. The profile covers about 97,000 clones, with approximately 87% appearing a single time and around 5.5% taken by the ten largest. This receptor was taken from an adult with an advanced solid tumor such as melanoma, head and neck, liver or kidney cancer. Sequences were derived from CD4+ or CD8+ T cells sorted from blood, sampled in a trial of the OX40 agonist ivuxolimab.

CDR3 sequence: CSALTGVNQPQHF. CDR3 nucleotides: TGCAGCGCCTTGACAGGGGTCAATCAGCCCCAGCATTTT. The rearrangement joins TRBV29-1 to TRBJ1-5; 8 bases line up with TRBD1. CDR3 size: 13 residues. V was clipped by 7 bases and J by 3 bases; unmatched bases: 5. Looked up from germline, CDR1 is SQVTM and CDR2 is ANQGSEA. The full variable domain, completed using reference TRBV29-1 and TRBJ1-5, is SAVISQKPSRDICQRGTSLTIQCQVDSQVTMMFWYRQQPGQSLTLIATANQGSEATYESGFVIDKFPISRPNLTFSTLTVSNMSPEDSSIYLCSALTGVNQPQHFGDGTRLSIL.